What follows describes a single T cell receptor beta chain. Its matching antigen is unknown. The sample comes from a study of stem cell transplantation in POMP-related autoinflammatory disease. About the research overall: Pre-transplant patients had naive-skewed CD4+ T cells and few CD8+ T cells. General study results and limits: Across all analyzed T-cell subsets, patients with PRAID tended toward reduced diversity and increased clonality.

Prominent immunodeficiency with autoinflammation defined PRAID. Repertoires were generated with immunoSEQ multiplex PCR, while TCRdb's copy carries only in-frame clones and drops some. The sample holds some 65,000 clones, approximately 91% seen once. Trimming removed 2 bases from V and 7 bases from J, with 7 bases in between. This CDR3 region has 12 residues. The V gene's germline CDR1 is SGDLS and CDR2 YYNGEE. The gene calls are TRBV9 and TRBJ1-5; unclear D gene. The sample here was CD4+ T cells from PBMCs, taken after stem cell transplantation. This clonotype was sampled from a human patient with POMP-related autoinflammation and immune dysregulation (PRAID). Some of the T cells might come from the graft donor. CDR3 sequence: CASSVSVQPQHF. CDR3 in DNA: TGTGCCAGCAGCGTTTCAGTCCAGCCCCAGCATTTT.